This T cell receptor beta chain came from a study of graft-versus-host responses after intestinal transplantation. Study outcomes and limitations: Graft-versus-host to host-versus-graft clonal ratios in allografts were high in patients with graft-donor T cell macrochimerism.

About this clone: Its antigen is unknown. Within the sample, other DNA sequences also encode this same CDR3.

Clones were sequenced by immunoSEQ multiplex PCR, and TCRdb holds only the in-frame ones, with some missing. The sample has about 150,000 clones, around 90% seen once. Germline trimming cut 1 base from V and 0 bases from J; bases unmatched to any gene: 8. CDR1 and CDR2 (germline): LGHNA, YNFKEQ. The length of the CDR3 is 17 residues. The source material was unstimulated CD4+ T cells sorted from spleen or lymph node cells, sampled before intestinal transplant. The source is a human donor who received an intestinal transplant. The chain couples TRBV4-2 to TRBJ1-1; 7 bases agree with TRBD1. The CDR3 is CASSQVSTGVLNTEAFF. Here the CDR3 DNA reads TGTGCCAGCAGCCAAGTTTCCACAGGGGTTCTGAACACTGAAGCTTTCTTT.